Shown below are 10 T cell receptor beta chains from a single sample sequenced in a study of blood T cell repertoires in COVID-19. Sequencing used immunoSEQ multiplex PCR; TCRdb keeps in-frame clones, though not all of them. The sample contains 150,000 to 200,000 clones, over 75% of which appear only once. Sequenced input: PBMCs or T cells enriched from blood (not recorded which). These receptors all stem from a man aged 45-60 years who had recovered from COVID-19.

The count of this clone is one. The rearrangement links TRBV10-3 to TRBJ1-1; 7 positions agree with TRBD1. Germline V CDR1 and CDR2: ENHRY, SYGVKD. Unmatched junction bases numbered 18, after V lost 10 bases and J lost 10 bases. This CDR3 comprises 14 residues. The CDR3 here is CATRRDLQGPGAFF. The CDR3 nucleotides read TGTGCCACCCGAAGAGACCTACAGGGGCCAGGAGCTTTCTTT.

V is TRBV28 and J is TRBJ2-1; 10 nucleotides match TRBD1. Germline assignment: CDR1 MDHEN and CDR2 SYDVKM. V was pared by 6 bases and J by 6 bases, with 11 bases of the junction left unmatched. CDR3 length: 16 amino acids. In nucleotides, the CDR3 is TGTGCCAGCAGGCATCCGGGACAGGGGTCCCCCAATGAGCAGTTCTTC. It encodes CASRHPGQGSPNEQFF.

In DNA form, the CDR3 reads TGTGCCAGCAGCTCCCACGCCGGGACAGAGGTGACCCAGTACTTC. Translated, it gives CASSSHAGTEVTQYF. This rearrangement joins TRBV7-3 to TRBJ2-5, with 7 bases aligning to TRBD1. With V trimmed by 4 bases and J by 7 bases, 12 bases remained unmatched. CDR3 size: 15 residues. From germline, CDR1 is SGHTA and CDR2 FQGTGA.

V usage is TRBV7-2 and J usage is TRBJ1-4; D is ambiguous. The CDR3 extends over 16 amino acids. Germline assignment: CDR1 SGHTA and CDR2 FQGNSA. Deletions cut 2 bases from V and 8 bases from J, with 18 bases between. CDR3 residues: CASSLSGPRAGEKLFF. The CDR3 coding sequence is TGTGCCAGCAGCTTAAGCGGGCCGCGTGCCGGCGAAAAACTGTTTTTT. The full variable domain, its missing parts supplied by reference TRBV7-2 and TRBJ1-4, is GAGVSQSPSNKVTEKGKDVELRCDPISGHTALYWYRQSLGQGLEFLIYFQGNSAPDKSGLPSDRFSAERTGGSVSTLTIQRTQQEDSAVYLCASSLSGPRAGEKLFFGSGTQLSVL.

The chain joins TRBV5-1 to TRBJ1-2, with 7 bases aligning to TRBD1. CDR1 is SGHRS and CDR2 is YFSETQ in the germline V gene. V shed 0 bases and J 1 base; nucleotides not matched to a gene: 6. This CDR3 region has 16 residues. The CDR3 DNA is TGCGCCAGCAGCTTGGCTGGGCAGGGGGATAACTATGGCTACACCTTC. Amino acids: CASSLAGQGDNYGYTF.

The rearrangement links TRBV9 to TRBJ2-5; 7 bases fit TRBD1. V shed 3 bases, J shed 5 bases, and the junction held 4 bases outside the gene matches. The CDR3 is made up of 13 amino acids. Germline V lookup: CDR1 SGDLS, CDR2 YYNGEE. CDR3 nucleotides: TGTGCCAGCAGCGAGACAGGGCACGAGACCCAGTACTTC. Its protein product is CASSETGHETQYF.

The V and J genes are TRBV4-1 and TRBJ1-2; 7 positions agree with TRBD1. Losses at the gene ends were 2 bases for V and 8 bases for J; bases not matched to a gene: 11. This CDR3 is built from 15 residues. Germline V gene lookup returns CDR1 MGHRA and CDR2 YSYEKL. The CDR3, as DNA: TGCGCCAGCAGCCAACTGAAGGGACAGAGGATAGGCTACACCTTC. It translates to CASSQLKGQRIGYTF.

The CDR3 is CSVVEGAETQYF. The CDR3 region has the DNA TGCAGCGTTGTCGAGGGAGCGGAGACCCAGTACTTC. This chain connects TRBV29-1 to TRBJ2-5; D may be TRBD2 (5 bases). The germline CDR1 and CDR2 sequences are SQVTM and ANQGSEA. The CDR3 spans 12 residues. With 4 bases removed from V and 5 bases from J, the gap between germline ends came to 11 bases.

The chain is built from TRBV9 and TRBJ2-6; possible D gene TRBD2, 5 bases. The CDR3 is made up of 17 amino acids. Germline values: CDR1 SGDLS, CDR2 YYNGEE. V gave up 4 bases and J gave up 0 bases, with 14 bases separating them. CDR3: CASSPTLGNSGANVLTF. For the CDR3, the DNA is TGTGCCAGCAGCCCCACCCTCGGGAACTCTGGGGCCAACGTCCTGACTTTC.

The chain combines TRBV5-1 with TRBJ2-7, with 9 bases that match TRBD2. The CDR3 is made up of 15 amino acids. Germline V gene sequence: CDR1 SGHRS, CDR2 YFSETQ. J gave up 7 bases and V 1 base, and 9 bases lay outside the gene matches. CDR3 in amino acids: CASSLLASGAMEQYF. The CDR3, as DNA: TGCGCCAGCAGCTTGTTGGCTAGCGGGGCCATGGAGCAGTACTTC.